These 10 T cell receptor beta chains were all obtained from the same sample, sequenced in a study of shared clonotypes between healthy human individuals. The protocol was immunoSEQ multiplex PCR, while the TCRdb copy is restricted to in-frame clones and leaves out a portion. The sample has about 1 million clones; about 74% are singletons. The sequencing sample was made of memory CD4+ T cells sorted from blood. Subset specified: CD45RA-negative fraction. These receptors originate from a young man in good health.

This chain links TRBV9 with TRBJ1-6; tentatively, D is TRBD1 (5 bases). CDR3 size: 14 residues. Trimming pared 0 bases from V and 7 bases from J, leaving 8 bases between. CDR1 is SGDLS and CDR2 is YYNGEE in the germline V gene. The CDR3 here is CASSVEGWNSPLHF. The CDR3 DNA is TGTGCCAGCAGCGTAGAGGGGTGGAATTCACCCCTCCACTTT.

The V call is TRBV6-6, the J call TRBJ2-5; D possibly corresponds to TRBD2 (6 bases). Trimming cost V 2 bases and J 0 bases, with 13 bases left between them. This CDR3 spans 16 amino acids. Germline lookup yields CDR1 MNHNY and CDR2 SVGAGI (reference sequence). In DNA form, the CDR3 reads TGTGCCAGCAGTTACGGCAGGACTAAGGACCAAGAGACCCAGTACTTC. This translates into CASSYGRTKDQETQYF.

At least ten counts were recorded for this clone. The chain joins TRBV2 to TRBJ1-5, with 9 positions matching TRBD1. V lost 6 bases and J lost 9; bases outside the gene matches: 9. Germline CDR1 reads SNHLY; CDR2 reads FYNNEI. The CDR3 is 14 amino acids. The CDR3 DNA follows: TGTGCCAGCAGAGGGACAGGGAGTAATGCGCCCCAGCATTTT. Its protein product is CASRGTGSNAPQHF.

As regards this clone: The same CDR3 can be traced to other DNA sequences in this sample. The chain uses TRBV7-2 and TRBJ1-1, with 7 bases that match TRBD1. The ends lost 5 bases at V and 0 bases at J; junction bases unmatched: 3. Germline CDR1 is SGHTA and CDR2 is FQGNSA. The CDR3 runs to 14 residues. Here the CDR3 DNA reads TGTGCCAGCAGCAAACAGGGGATGAACACTGAAGCTTTCTTT. Encoded protein: CASSKQGMNTEAFF.

The genes are TRBV27 and TRBJ2-7, with 9 bases aligning to TRBD1. CDR3 length equals 15 residues. Germline V lookup: CDR1 MNHEY, CDR2 SMNVEV (reference sequence). J gave up 4 bases and V 5 bases, and 9 bases lay outside the gene matches. CDR3 in amino acids: CASSTATGGGYEQYF. CDR3 nucleotide sequence: TGTGCCAGCAGTACGGCTACAGGGGGCGGGTACGAGCAGTACTTC.

The V and J genes are TRBV2 and TRBJ1-4; perhaps TRBD1 as D (5 bases). In germline, CDR1 is SNHLY, CDR2 FYNNEI. The CDR3 is made up of 16 amino acids. V was trimmed by 2 bases and J by 8 bases, leaving 18 bases between them. The CDR3 protein is CASSEYRDPTLEKLFF. In nucleotides, the CDR3 is TGTGCCAGCAGTGAATACCGGGACCCGACCCTAGAAAAACTGTTTTTT.

This sequence joins TRBV7-8 and TRBJ2-2, with 9 nucleotides matching TRBD2. Germline V lookup: CDR1 SGHVS, CDR2 FQNEAQ. The trim removed 3 bases at V and 5 bases at J, leaving 1 base unmatched. The length of the CDR3 is 14 residues. CDR3 DNA: TGTGCCAGCAGCTTTAGCGGGGGAACCGGGGAGCTGTTTTTT. Translation: CASSFSGGTGELFF.

This clone was picked up many times. J is TRBJ2-1 and V is TRBV21-1; the tabulated D call, TRBD2, remains unverified against the DNA. TRBV21-1 is a recognized pseudogene. This CDR3 has 16 residues. The CDR3 protein is CASSKEPAGGASEQFF. The CDR3 DNA is TGTGCCAGCAGCAAAGAACCAGCGGGAGGTGCTAGTGAGCAGTTCTTC.

In this sample, this clone turned up a few times. CDR3 in DNA: TGTGCCACCAGCAGAGTTGGGGCTTTCCCCGATACGCAGTATTTT. This codes for CATSRVGAFPDTQYF. The genes are TRBV15 and TRBJ2-3, with D possibly matching TRBD1 (5 bases). Looked up from germline, CDR1 is LNHNV and CDR2 is YYDKDF (reference sequence). Trimming shortened V by 1 base and J by 6 bases, and 14 bases separated the two germline ends. CDR3 size: 15 residues.

The chain uses TRBV18 and TRBJ2-7; the D gene could be TRBD1 or TRBD2 (5 bases each). The ends were cut back, 0 bases at V and 2 bases at J, with 14 bases in the middle. CDR1 and CDR2 (germline): KGHSH, LQKENI. The CDR3 is made up of 16 amino acids. The CDR3 sequence is CASSPPVGVTTYEQYF. The CDR3 DNA is TGTGCCAGCTCACCACCGGTGGGGGTGACAACCTACGAGCAGTACTTC.